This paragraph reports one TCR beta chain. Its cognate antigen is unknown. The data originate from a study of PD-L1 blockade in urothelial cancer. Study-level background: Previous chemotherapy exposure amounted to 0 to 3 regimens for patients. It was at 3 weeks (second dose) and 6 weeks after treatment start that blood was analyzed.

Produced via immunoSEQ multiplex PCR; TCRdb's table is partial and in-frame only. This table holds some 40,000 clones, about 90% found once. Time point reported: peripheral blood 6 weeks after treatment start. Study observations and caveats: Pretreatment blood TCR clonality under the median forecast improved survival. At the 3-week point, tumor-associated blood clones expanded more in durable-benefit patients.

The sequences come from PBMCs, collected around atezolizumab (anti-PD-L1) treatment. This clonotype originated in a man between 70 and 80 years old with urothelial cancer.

CDR3 sequence (DNA): TGTGCCAGCAGCTCCCCCCTTAGCAATGAGCAGTTCTTC. Protein sequence: CASSSPLSNEQFF. The chain couples TRBV5-5 to TRBJ2-1; D gene unclear. Trimming shortened V by 3 bases and J by 6 bases, and 10 bases separated the two germline ends. The germline V gene has CDR1 SGHKS and CDR2 YYEKEE (reference sequence). This CDR3 is built from 13 residues.